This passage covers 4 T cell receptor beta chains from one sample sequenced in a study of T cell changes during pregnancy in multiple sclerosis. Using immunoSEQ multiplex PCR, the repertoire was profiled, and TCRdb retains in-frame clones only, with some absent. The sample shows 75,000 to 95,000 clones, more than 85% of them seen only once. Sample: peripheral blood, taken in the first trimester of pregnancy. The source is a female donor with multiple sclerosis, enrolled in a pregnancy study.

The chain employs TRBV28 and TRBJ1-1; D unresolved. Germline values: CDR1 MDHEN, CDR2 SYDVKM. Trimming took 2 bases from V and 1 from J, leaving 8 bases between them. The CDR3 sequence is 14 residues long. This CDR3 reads CASSLEQRNTEAFF. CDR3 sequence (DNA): TGTGCCAGCAGTTTAGAACAGAGGAACACTGAAGCTTTCTTT.

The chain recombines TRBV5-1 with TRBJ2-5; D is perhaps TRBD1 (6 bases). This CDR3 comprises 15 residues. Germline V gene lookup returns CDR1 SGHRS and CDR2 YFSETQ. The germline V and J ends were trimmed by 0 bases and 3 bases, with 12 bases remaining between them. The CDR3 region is CASSLEEPGEETQYF. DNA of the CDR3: TGCGCCAGCAGCTTGGAGGAGCCAGGGGAAGAGACCCAGTACTTC. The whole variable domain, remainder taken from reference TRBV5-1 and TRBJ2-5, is KAGVTQTPRYLIKTRGQQVTLSCSPISGHRSVSWYQQTPGQGLQFLFEYFSETQRNKGNFPGRFSGRQFSNSRSEMNVSTLELGDSALYLCASSLEEPGEETQYFGPGTRLLVL.

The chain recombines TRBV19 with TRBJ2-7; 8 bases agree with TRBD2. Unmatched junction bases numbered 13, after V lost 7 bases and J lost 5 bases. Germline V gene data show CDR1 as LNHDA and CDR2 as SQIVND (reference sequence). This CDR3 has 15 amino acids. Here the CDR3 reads CASKRIAAGEHEQYF. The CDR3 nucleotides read TGTGCCAGTAAGAGAATTGCAGCGGGAGAACACGAGCAGTACTTC.

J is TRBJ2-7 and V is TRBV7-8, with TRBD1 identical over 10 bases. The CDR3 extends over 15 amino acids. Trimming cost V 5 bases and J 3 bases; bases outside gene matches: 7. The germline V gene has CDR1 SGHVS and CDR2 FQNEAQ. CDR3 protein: CASSQTGTGVYEQYF. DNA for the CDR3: TGTGCCAGCAGCCAGACCGGGACAGGGGTCTACGAGCAGTACTTC.